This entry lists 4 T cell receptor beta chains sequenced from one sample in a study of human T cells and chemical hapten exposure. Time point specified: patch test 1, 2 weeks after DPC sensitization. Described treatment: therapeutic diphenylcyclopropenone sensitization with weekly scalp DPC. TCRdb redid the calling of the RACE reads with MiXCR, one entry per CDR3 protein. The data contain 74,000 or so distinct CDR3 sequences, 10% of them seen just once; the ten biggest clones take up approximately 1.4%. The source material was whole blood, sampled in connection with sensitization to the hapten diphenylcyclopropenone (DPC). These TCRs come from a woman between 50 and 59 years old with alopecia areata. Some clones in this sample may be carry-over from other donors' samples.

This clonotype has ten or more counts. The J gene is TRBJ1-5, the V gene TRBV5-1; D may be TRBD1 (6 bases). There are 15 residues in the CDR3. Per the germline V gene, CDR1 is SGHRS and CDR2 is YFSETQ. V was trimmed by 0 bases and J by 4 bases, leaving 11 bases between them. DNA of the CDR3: TGCGCCAGCAGCTTGGGACCAGGGGTAAATCAGCCCCAGCATTTT. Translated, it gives CASSLGPGVNQPQHF.

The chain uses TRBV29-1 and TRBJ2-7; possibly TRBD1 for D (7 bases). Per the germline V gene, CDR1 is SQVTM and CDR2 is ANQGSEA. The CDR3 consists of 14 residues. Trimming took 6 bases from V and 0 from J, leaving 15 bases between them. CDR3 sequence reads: CSVDAGGGSYEQYF. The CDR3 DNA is TGCAGCGTCGATGCAGGGGGAGGCTCCTACGAGCAGTACTTC.

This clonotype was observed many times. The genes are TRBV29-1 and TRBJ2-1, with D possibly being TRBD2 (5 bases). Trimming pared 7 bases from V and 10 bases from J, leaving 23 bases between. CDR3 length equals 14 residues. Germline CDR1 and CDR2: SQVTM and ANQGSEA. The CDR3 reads CSARPLDFPGEQFF. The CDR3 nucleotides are TGCAGCGCCCGACCCCTGGACTTCCCCGGGGAGCAGTTCTTC.

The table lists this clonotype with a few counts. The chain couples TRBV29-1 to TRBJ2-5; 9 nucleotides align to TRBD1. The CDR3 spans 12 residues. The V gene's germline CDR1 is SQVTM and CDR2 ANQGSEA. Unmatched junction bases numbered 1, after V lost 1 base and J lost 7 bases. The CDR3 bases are TGCAGCGTTGAAGTGGGACAGGGGACCCAGTACTTC. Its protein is CSVEVGQGTQYF. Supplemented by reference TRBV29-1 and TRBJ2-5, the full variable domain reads SAVISQKPSRDICQRGTSLTIQCQVDSQVTMMFWYRQQPGQSLTLIATANQGSEATYESGFVIDKFPISRPNLTFSTLTVSNMSPEDSSIYLCSVEVGQGTQYFGPGTRLLVL.